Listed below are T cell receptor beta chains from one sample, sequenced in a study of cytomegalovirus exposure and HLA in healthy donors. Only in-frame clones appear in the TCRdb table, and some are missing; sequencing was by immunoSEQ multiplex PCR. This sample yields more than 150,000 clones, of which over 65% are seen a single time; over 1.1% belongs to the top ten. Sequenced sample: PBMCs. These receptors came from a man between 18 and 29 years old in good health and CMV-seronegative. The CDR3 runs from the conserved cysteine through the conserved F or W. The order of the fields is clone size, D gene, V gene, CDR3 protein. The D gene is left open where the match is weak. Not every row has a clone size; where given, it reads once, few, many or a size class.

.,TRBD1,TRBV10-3,CATAGTGRGEQYF
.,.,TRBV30,CAWSVFETEAFF
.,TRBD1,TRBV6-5,CASRKRQGGTEAFF
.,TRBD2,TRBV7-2,CASTASAGAHEQYF
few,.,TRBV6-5,CASSNRAPEAFF
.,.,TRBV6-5,CASRRGSNQPQHF
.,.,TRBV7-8,CASSLVKNTEAFF
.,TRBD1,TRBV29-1,CSAPGQGALETQYF
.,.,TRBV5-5,CASSRRGLGEYGYTF
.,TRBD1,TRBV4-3,CASSQAGTGHEQYF
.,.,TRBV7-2,CASSLAFGSISYNEQFF
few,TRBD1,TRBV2,CASQGQMNSPLHF
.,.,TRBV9,CASSAVLSGANVLTF
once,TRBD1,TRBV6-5,CASSSPDRGKTEAFF
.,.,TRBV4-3,CASSQEHASYEQYF
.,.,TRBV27,CASGRAGKAYNEQFF
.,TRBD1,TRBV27,CASRKTGPTNEAFF
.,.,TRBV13,CASSPQGWETQYF
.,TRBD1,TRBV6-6,CASSYQGQYQPQHF
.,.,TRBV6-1,CASRGPNEKLFF
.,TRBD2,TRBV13,CASSSPGLAYEQYF
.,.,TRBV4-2,CASSQDFTGRTEAFF
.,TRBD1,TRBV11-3,CASSFDRGVYGYTF
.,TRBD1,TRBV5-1,CASSSSGTGNSGANVLTF
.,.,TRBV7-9,CASSRHSGGGTDTQYF
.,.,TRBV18,CASSPAGSYEQYF
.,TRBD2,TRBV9,CASSVSGLAGVNSGANVLTF
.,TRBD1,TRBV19,CASSKGAGNYEQYF
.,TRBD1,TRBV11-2,CASSLQTGVATEAFF
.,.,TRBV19,CASSIGRVTDTQYF
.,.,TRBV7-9,CAKNPGVVNTEAFF
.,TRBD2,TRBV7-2,CASSNKRGDSYEQYF
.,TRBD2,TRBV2,CASRPSGGTYEQYF
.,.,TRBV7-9,CASVPGGYGYTF
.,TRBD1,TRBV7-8,CASSLNRGRYEQYF
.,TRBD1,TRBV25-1,CASSESGGNFSPLHF
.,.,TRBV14,CASSQVRGKANVLTF
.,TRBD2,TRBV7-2,CASSLRGLAGGPAYNEQFF
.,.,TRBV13,CASSLGRGNEQFF
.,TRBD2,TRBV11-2,CASSFITSGRADTQYF
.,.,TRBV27,CASIFTGLEQYF
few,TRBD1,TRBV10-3,CAISESGQAAYEQYF
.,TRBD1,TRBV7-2,CASSADRGTYNEQFF
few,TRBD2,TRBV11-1,CASSLALAGGPKNEQFF
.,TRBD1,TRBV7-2,CASSRQGNTEAFF
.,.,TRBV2,CASSAQGWTEAFF
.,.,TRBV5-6,CASSLVFFGWKGEETQYF
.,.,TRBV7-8,CASSLQGSSYEQYF
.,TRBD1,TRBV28,CASSFEQGANYGYTF
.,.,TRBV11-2,CASSLAQVSDTQYF
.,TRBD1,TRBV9,CASSVGEGTGDHEQYF
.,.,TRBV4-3,CASSQLLSGLETQYF
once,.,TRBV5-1,CASSRGTVNYEQYF
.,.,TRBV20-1,CSAGGGHEQYF